This TCR beta chain was identified during a study of long-term antiretroviral therapy in people with HIV. Trimming removed 5 bases from V and 3 bases from J; junction bases left unmatched: 4. Germline values: CDR1 SNHLY, CDR2 FYNNEI. This CDR3 region has 13 residues. In this sample, this clone turned up once. What it binds is unknown. Overall study results and limits: Information pertaining to ART adherence, viral resistance or therapeutic modifications was not obtained. Subsequent to ART, diversity was augmented yet persisted below that of transplant donor controls.

Version v3.0 of the immunoSEQ assay ran at survey level. Sequencing set out to capture about 40,000-50,000 T-cell genomes per sample. Sequencing used immunoSEQ multiplex PCR; TCRdb keeps in-frame clones, though not all of them. The sample contains over 25,000 clones, almost 95% of which appear only once. The source of this sequence is a man in his fifties with HIV. Sequencing was performed on unsorted PBMCs, taken approximately 7.4 years after starting antiretroviral therapy. The chain is built from TRBV2 and TRBJ2-7; TRBD1 agrees at 7 bases. CDR3 bases: TGTGCCAGCAGTTCGGACAGGAGCTACGAGCAGTACTTC. This encodes CASSSDRSYEQYF.